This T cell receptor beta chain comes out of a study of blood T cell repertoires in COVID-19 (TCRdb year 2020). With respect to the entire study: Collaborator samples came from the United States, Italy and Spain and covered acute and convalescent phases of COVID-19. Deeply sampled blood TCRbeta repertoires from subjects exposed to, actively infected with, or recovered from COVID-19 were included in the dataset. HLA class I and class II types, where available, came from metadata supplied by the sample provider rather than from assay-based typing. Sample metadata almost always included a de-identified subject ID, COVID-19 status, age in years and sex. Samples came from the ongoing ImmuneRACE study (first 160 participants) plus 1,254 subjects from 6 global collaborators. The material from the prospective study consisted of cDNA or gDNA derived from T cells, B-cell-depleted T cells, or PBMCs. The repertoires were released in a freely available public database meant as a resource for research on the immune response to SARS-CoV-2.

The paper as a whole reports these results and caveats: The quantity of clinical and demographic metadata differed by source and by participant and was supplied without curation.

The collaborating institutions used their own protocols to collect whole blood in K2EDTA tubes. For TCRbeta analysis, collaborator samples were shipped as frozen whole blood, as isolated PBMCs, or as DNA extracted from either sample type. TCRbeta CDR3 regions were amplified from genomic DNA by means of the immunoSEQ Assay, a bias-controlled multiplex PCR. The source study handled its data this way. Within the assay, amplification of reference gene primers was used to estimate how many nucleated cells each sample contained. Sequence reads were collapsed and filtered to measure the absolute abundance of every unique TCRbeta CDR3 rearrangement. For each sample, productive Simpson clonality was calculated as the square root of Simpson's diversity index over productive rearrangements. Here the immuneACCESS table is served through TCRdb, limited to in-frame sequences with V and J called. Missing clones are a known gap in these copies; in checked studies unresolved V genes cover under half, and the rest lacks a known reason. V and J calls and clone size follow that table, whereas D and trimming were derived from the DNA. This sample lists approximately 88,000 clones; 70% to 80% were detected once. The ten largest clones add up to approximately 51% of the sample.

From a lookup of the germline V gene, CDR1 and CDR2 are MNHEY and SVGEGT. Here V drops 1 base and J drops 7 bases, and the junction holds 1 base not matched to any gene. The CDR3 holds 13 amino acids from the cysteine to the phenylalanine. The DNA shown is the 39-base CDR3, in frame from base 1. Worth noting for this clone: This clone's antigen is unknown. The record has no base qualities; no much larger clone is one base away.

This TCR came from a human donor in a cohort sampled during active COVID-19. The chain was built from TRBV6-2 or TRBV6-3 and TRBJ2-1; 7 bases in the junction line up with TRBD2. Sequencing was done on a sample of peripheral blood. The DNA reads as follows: TGTGCCAGCAGTTACTGGGAGGGGAATGAGCAGTTCTTC. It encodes CASSYWEGNEQFF.